This T cell receptor beta chain emerged from a study of blood T cell repertoires in COVID-19. In the original analysis: Cell counts per sample came from amplifying reference gene primers. The protocol was immunoSEQ multiplex PCR, while the TCRdb copy is restricted to in-frame clones and leaves out a portion. V, J and clone size were drawn from that table, and D and trimming were deduced from the DNA. The table has approximately 200,000 clones, around 80% seen once; the top ten hold 4% to 6%. With 5 bases clipped from V and 2 bases from J, the junction kept 4 bases outside the gene matches. This CDR3 comprises 14 residues. Germline V lookup: CDR1 SGHTA, CDR2 FQGTGA.

The source is a woman aged 55-69 years who had recovered from COVID-19. Sequenced: peripheral blood. The V and J genes are TRBV7-3 and TRBJ2-3; 7 bases fit TRBD2. The CDR3 sequence: CASSLAAITDTQYF. The CDR3 DNA sequence: TGTGCCAGCAGCCTAGCGGCAATCACAGATACGCAGTATTTT.